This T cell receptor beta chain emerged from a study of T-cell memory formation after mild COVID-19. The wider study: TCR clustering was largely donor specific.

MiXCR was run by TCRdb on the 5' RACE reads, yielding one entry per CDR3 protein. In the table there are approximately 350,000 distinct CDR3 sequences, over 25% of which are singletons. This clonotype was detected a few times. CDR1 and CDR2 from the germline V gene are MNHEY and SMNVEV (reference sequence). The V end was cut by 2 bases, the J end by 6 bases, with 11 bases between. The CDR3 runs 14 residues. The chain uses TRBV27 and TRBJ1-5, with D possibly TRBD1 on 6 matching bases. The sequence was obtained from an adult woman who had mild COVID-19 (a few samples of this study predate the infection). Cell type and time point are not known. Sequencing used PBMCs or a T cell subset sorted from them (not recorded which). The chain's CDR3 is CASSLAGDGQPQHF. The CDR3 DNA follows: TGTGCCAGCAGTTTAGCAGGGGATGGTCAGCCCCAGCATTTT.